Sequencing of this T cell receptor beta chain was carried out in a study of breast tumors, draining lymph nodes, adjacent tissues. TCRdb reprocessed the multiplex PCR reads via MiXCR and lists one record per CDR3 protein. Of some 140,000 distinct CDR3 sequences in the sample, about 20% were seen once. Study-wide results and limits: Luminal-like breast cancer showed significantly greater tumor-nontumor repertoire similarity than basal-like breast cancer did. That most tumor T cells come from lymph nodes remained unproven.

The lymph nodes were axillary draining lymph nodes from breast cancer patients. In this sample, this clonotype turned up a few times. Its antigen is unidentified. Sequencing used axillary lymph node tissue. The sequence was obtained from a female donor with breast cancer. Some clones in this sample may be carry-over from other donors' samples.

CDR3 loop: CASSYPQGTEKLFF. The CDR3 DNA reads as TGTGCCAGCAGTTACCCTCAGGGGACTGAAAAACTGTTTTTT. The chain has TRBV6-6 and TRBJ1-4; D perhaps matches TRBD1 (6 bases). The CDR3 is made up of 14 amino acids. V shed 2 bases and J shed 7 bases, with 11 bases lying between them. The germline CDR1 and CDR2 sequences are MNHNY and SVGAGI (reference sequence).